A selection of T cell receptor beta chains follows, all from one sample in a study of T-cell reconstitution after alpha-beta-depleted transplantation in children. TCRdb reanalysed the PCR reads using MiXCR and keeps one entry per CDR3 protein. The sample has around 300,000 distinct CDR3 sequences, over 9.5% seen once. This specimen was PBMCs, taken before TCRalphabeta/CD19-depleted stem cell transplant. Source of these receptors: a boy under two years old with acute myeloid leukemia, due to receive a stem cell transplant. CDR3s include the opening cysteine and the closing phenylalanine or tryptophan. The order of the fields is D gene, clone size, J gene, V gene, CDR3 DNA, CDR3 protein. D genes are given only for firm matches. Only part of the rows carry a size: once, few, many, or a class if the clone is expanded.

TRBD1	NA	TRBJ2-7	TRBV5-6	TGTGCCAGCAGCTTGGTGCGACAGGGAGCTTACGAGCAGTACTTC	CASSLVRQGAYEQYF
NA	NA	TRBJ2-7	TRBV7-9	TGTGCCAGCAGCTCAGATATCAGCTCCTACGAGCAGTACTTC	CASSSDISSYEQYF
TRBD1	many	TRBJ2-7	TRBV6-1	TGTGCCAGCAGTGAAGGGGACAGGGGCTACGAGCAGTACTTC	CASSEGDRGYEQYF
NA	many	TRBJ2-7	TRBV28	TGTGCCAGCACGTCCTACAGGGTCTCCTACGAGCAGTACTTC	CASTSYRVSYEQYF
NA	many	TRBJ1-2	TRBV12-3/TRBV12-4	TGTGCCAGCAGTTTGGGACTCCGGAATGGCTACACCTTC	CASSLGLRNGYTF
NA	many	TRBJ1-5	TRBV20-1	TGCAGTGCTAGAGATGAGGGGCAGGGGAGACAGCCCCAGCATTTT	CSARDEGQGRQPQHF
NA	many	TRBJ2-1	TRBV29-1	TGCAGTGTTTCTAGTCAGGGAGACTACAATGAGCAGTTCTTC	CSVSSQGDYNEQFF
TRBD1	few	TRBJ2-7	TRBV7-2	TGTGCCAGCAGCGCCTGGGACAGCCGCTCCTACGAGCAGTACTTC	CASSAWDSRSYEQYF
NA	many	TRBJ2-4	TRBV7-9	TGTGCCAGCAGCTCCCCGGTATGGCGGGAAGAAAACATTCAGTACTTC	CASSSPVWREENIQYF
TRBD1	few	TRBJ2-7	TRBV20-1	TGCAGTGCTAGAGATCCCGACAGGGCGGTGTACGAGCAGTACTTC	CSARDPDRAVYEQYF
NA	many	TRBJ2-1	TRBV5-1	TGCGCCAGCAGCCTTAGCGGAGTCAATGAGCAGTTCTTC	CASSLSGVNEQFF
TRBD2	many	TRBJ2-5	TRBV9	TGTGCCAGCAGCGTAGAGGGAGGGACCGGGGAGACCCAGTACTTC	CASSVEGGTGETQYF
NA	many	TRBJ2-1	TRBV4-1	TGCGCCAGCAGCCACCAAAGGGATGAGCAGTTCTTC	CASSHQRDEQFF
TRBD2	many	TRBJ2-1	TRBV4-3	TGCGCCAGCAGCCAAGATGGTCAGGGACTACCCAATGAGCAGTTCTTC	CASSQDGQGLPNEQFF
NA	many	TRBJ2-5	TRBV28	TGTGCCAGCAGTTTATTTTTTCGGTTTAGCGTTGAAGAGACCCAGTACTTC	CASSLFFRFSVEETQYF
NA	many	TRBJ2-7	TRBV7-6	TGTGCCAGCAGCTTAGGCCTTGGAGGCTACGAGCAGTACTTC	CASSLGLGGYEQYF
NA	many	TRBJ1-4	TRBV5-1	TGCGCCAGCAGGGACCCCGGGACTTGGGATGAAAAACTGTTTTTT	CASRDPGTWDEKLFF
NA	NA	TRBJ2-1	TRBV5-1	TGCGCCAGCAGCCTCTTTATCCAGGGGCCTTACAATGAGCAGTTCTTC	CASSLFIQGPYNEQFF
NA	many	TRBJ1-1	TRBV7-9	TGTGCCGTGGATGGTCGCCGGGACACCCCTTTAAAAGCTTTCTTT	CAVDGRRDTPLKAFF
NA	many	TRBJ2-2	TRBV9	TGTGCCAGCAGCGTATCGTCAGGCGGCACCGGGGAGCTGTTTTTT	CASSVSSGGTGELFF
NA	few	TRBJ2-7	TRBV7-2	TGTGCCAGCTGCTTAATGGGGTGGGACTACGAGCAGTACTTC	CASCLMGWDYEQYF
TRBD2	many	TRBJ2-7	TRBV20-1	TGCAGTGCTAGGGGCGGGGGGGCTGAGGAGCAGTACTTC	CSARGGGAEEQYF
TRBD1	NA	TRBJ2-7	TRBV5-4	TGTGAGAGCAGTCCGGTGAGACAGGGGGCCTACGAGCAGTACTTC	CESSPVRQGAYEQYF
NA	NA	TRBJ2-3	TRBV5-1	TGCGCCAGCAGCTTGGGAGCGGGTGTGAGCACAGATACGCAGTATTTT	CASSLGAGVSTDTQYF
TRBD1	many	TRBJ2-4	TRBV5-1	TGCGCCAGCAGCATAGGGACAGGGGGGAACGCGGCCAAAAACATTCAGTACTTC	CASSIGTGGNAAKNIQYF
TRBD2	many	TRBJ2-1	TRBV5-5	TGTGCCAGCAGCTCGGAGCGGACTAGCGGATACAATGAGCAGTTCTTC	CASSSERTSGYNEQFF
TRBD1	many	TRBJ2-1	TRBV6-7	TGTGCCAGCAGTTCCCGCGAAAAACAGGGGACCTACAATGAGCAGTTCTTC	CASSSREKQGTYNEQFF
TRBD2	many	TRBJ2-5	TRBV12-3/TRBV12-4	TGTGCCAGCAGTTTAAACCCCCTGTCCCCGGGGGGGCATTGGTACCAAGAGACCCAGTACTTC	CASSLNPLSPGGHWYQETQYF
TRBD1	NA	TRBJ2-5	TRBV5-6	TGTGCCAGCAGCCTAAGGACAGGGGGCAAGGAGACCCAGTACTTC	CASSLRTGGKETQYF
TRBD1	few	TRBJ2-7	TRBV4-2	TGTGCCAGCAGCCAAGACCGGGGGACAGGAGAGGTCGAGCAGTACTTC	CASSQDRGTGEVEQYF
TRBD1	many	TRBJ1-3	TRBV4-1	TGCGCCAGCAGCCAACTTCCCGGGACAGGGATACAACTCTACTCTGGAAACACCATATATTTT	CASSQLPGTGIQLYSGNTIYF
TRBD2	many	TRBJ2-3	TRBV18	TGTGCCAGCTCACCACCGGCTAGCGGGATCACAGATACGCAGTATTTT	CASSPPASGITDTQYF
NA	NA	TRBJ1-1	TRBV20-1	TGCAGTGCTAGTACCATGAACACTGAAGCTTTCTTT	CSASTMNTEAFF